A single sample gave rise to the 6 T cell receptor beta chains below, sequenced in a study of T cell responses to AZD1222 COVID-19 vaccine. Here immunoSEQ multiplex PCR was the method, and the copy in TCRdb shows in-frame clones only, minus some. This sample has roughly 140,000 clones, with roughly 88% found just once. The material sequenced was peripheral blood, taken on day 0 of MenACWY control vaccination. The receptor set was obtained from an adult in good health.

The chain joins TRBV6-2 or TRBV6-3 to TRBJ2-7, with 9 bases fitting TRBD2. CDR1 and CDR2 from the germline V gene are MNHEY and SVGEGT. After removal of 4 bases from V and 1 base from J, the junction contained 5 bases not matched to a gene. The CDR3 totals 15 residues. This CDR3 is CASSSAGLASYEQYF. The CDR3 DNA follows: TGTGCCAGCAGTTCCGCAGGACTAGCGTCCTACGAGCAGTACTTC.

This clone was seen a single time. The chain links TRBV7-2 to TRBJ1-1, with D possibly matching TRBD1 (6 bases). The CDR3 covers 17 residues. V was cut by 5 bases and J by 5 bases, with 24 bases left in between. CDR1 is SGHTA and CDR2 is FQGNSA in the germline V gene. The DNA of the CDR3 is TGTGCCAGCAGCCTCAATTTTTATGGGGGCCGAAGGACTGAAGCTTTCTTT. Translation gives CASSLNFYGGRRTEAFF. The whole variable domain, remainder taken from reference TRBV7-2 and TRBJ1-1, is GAGVSQSPSNKVTEKGKDVELRCDPISGHTALYWYRQSLGQGLEFLIYFQGNSAPDKSGLPSDRFSAERTGGSVSTLTIQRTQQEDSAVYLCASSLNFYGGRRTEAFFGQGTRLTVV.

This rearrangement joins TRBV2 to TRBJ2-1, with 8 positions matching TRBD1. The V gene end was trimmed by 6 bases and the J gene end by 7 bases; junction bases not matched to a gene: 14. Germline CDR1 reads SNHLY; CDR2 reads FYNNEI. The CDR3 runs 16 residues. CDR3 protein: CASSDRGSRLGNEQFF. The CDR3 region has the DNA TGTGCCAGCAGCGACAGGGGAAGCCGACTAGGGAATGAGCAGTTCTTC.

The CDR3 sequence is CASSIPQGASQPQHF. Here the CDR3 DNA reads TGTGCCAGTAGTATTCCCCAGGGGGCTTCCCAGCCCCAGCATTTT. This chain links TRBV19 with TRBJ1-5, with TRBD1 matching over 8 bases. The CDR3 has 15 amino acids. V gave up 3 bases and J gave up 7 bases; unmatched junction bases: 8. In germline, CDR1 is LNHDA, CDR2 SQIVND (reference sequence).

This clone was found once. The V call is TRBV3-1 (or the pseudogene TRBV3-2), the J call TRBJ2-3, with D perhaps being TRBD1 or TRBD2 (6 bases each). The CDR3 length is 14 residues. CDR1 and CDR2 (germline): LGHDT, YNNKEL (reference sequence). Trimming took off 4 bases at V and 4 bases at J, with 12 bases between the two ends. As DNA, the CDR3 is TGTGCCAGCAGCCTTAGAGGGGGGCCAGATACGCAGTATTTT. Translated: CASSLRGGPDTQYF.

This chain connects TRBV6-4 to TRBJ1-5; no firm D call. This CDR3 has 13 residues. The germline V and J ends were trimmed by 2 bases and 3 bases, with 5 bases remaining between them. Germline V gene lookup returns CDR1 MRHNA and CDR2 SNTAGT. CDR3 nucleotides: TGTGCCAGCAGTGACAGGGCCAATCAGCCCCAGCATTTT. This gives the protein CASSDRANQPQHF.